The 29 T cell receptor beta chains below all came from one sample that was sequenced in a study of blood T cell repertoires in COVID-19. Data came from immunoSEQ multiplex PCR; TCRdb stores just in-frame clones and leaves some out. Of about 60,000 clones listed, around 88% were seen once; the top ten hold more than 4.5%. Sequencing was done on a sample of peripheral blood. These receptor sequences come from a man aged 60-69 years with acute or convalescent COVID-19.

The chain uses TRBV6-4 and TRBJ2-1; D perhaps matches TRBD2 (6 bases). The V end lost 6 bases, the J end lost 9 bases, and 12 bases lay between the germline ends. The CDR3 loop spans 12 amino acids. Germline values: CDR1 MRHNA, CDR2 SNTAGT. The chain's CDR3 is CASSNGGGEQFF. For the CDR3, the DNA is TGTGCCAGCAGCAACGGGGGAGGTGAGCAGTTCTTC.

The chain employs TRBV3-1 (or the pseudogene TRBV3-2) and TRBJ1-1; perhaps TRBD1 as D (6 bases). The V and J ends lost 4 bases and 3 bases respectively, with 12 bases between them. Germline CDR1 reads LGHDT; CDR2 reads YNNKEL (reference sequence). This CDR3 has 14 amino acids. The DNA of the CDR3 is TGTGCCAGCAGCCTCACAGGGCCTGACACTGAAGCTTTCTTT. Amino acids: CASSLTGPDTEAFF.

This clone was found once. DNA for the CDR3: TGTGCCAGCAGCCAAGTCTTTCAGGGCGGGAGTGGCGATGAGCAGTTCTTC. It is translated as CASSQVFQGGSGDEQFF. The chain employs TRBV4-2 and TRBJ2-1; 7 nucleotides align to TRBD2. The V segment lost 1 base and the J segment 8 bases; nucleotides outside the gene matches: 14. The CDR3 sequence is 17 residues long. Germline CDR1 and CDR2: LGHNA and YNFKEQ.

This rearrangement joins TRBV9 to TRBJ2-3; no clear D. The V and J ends lost 2 bases and 2 bases respectively, with 9 bases between them. Germline V lookup: CDR1 SGDLS, CDR2 YYNGEE. The length of the CDR3 is 14 residues. This CDR3 reads CASSVEQYTDTQYF. The CDR3 DNA follows: TGTGCCAGCAGCGTGGAACAGTACACAGATACGCAGTATTTT.

This rearrangement joins TRBV6-5 to TRBJ2-3, with D possibly matching TRBD1 (7 bases). The CDR3 has 14 residues. Germline V CDR1 and CDR2: MNHEY, SVGAGI. Deletions cut 6 bases from V and 2 bases from J, with 12 bases between. CDR3 in DNA: TGTGCCAGCAGGCGGGACAGATACACAGATACGCAGTATTTT. It encodes CASRRDRYTDTQYF.

This chain links TRBV2 with TRBJ1-6; maybe TRBD1 (5 bases). Trimming stripped 0 bases from V and 7 bases from J, with 16 bases between. This CDR3 has 17 residues. Germline values: CDR1 SNHLY, CDR2 FYNNEI. The CDR3 sequence: CASSEALRGVGNSPLHF. The CDR3 coding sequence is TGTGCCAGCAGTGAAGCGCTTCGGGGGGTCGGAAATTCACCCCTCCACTTT.

This sequence joins TRBV14 and TRBJ1-2; no firm D call. V was shortened by 2 bases and J by 4 bases, with 8 bases between the two germline ends. CDR1 and CDR2 from the germline V gene are SGHDN and FVKESK. The CDR3 runs to 13 residues. The CDR3 sequence is CASSQQATYGYTF. The CDR3 region has the DNA TGTGCCAGCAGCCAACAGGCAACCTATGGCTACACCTTC.

V and J are TRBV28 and TRBJ2-7, with 7 bases fitting TRBD1. With V trimmed by 7 bases and J by 4 bases, 10 bases remained unmatched. CDR1 is MDHEN and CDR2 is SYDVKM in the germline V gene. There are 14 residues in the CDR3. The DNA for the CDR3 is TGTGCCAGCAAAACGACAGGGAAGGCTTACGAGCAGTACTTC. Its protein is CASKTTGKAYEQYF.

The chain uses TRBV6-5 and TRBJ1-6; TRBD1 agrees at 9 bases. There are 15 residues in the CDR3. With V trimmed by 4 bases and J by 10 bases, 8 bases remained unmatched. Germline lookup yields CDR1 MNHEY and CDR2 SVGAGI. The CDR3 DNA follows: TGTGCCAGCAGTTTAGGGGGACAGGGAGGATCACCCCTCCACTTT. Its translation is CASSLGGQGGSPLHF.

This chain links TRBV28 with TRBJ2-7; tentative D call: TRBD2 (6 bases). The CDR3 consists of 16 residues. Germline lookup yields CDR1 MDHEN and CDR2 SYDVKM. The ends were cut back, 6 bases at V and 4 bases at J, with 22 bases in the middle. The CDR3 sequence is CASSPLALTPQYEQYF. For the CDR3, the DNA is TGTGCCAGCAGCCCCCTAGCGCTAACCCCCCAATACGAGCAGTACTTC.

This clone is a singleton in its sample. The V gene is TRBV7-2, the J gene TRBJ2-3; D is undetermined. Trimming pared 5 bases from V and 1 base from J, leaving 13 bases between. This CDR3 has 15 residues. The germline V gene encodes CDR1 SGHTA and CDR2 FQGNSA. The CDR3 is CASSGSAVGTDTQYF. The DNA for the CDR3 is TGTGCCAGCAGCGGTTCGGCGGTTGGCACAGATACGCAGTATTTT.

The chain links TRBV5-5 to TRBJ2-5; possible D gene TRBD1, 5 bases. Trimming pared 5 bases from V and 3 bases from J, leaving 11 bases between. The CDR3 contains 13 residues. Germline lookup yields CDR1 SGHKS and CDR2 YYEKEE (reference sequence). The CDR3 bases are TGTGCCAGCAGACTCAGGGCTAAAGAGACCCAGTACTTC. It yields the protein CASRLRAKETQYF.

V is TRBV5-1 and J is TRBJ2-1; the match to TRBD2 covers 10 bases. The CDR3 consists of 15 residues. The ends lost 6 bases at V and 10 bases at J; junction bases unmatched: 13. Germline CDR1 reads SGHRS; CDR2 reads YFSETQ. In DNA, the CDR3 is TGCGCCAGCACCGGGGCTAGCGGGAGTAGTCTAGAGCAGTTCTTC. Translation: CASTGASGSSLEQFF. Variable domain in full (rest from reference TRBV5-1 and TRBJ2-1): KAGVTQTPRYLIKTRGQQVTLSCSPISGHRSVSWYQQTPGQGLQFLFEYFSETQRNKGNFPGRFSGRQFSNSRSEMNVSTLELGDSALYLCASTGASGSSLEQFFGPGTRLTVL.

This clone has a single count. J is TRBJ2-3 and V is TRBV4-1, with a possible D match to TRBD1 (6 bases). CDR3 length: 16 amino acids. Per the germline V gene, CDR1 is MGHRA and CDR2 is YSYEKL. V dropped 0 bases and J dropped 3 bases, with 13 bases sitting between them. CDR3: CASSQEGGISTDTQYF. The CDR3 DNA follows: TGCGCCAGCAGCCAAGAAGGGGGAATTTCGACAGATACGCAGTATTTT.

There are a few counts of this clone. The V call is TRBV3-1 (or the pseudogene TRBV3-2), the J call TRBJ1-6; 8 nucleotides match TRBD1. Germline CDR1 and CDR2: LGHDT and YNNKEL (reference sequence). V shed 4 bases and J 6 bases; nucleotides not matched to a gene: 2. The CDR3 extends over 14 amino acids. CDR3 protein: CASSLGQGNSPLHF. The DNA of the CDR3 is TGTGCCAGCAGCCTTGGACAGGGTAATTCACCCCTCCACTTT.

The V gene is TRBV29-1, the J gene TRBJ1-1, with unresolved D. Germline CDR1 and CDR2: SQVTM and ANQGSEA. This CDR3 contains 13 residues. V gave up 6 bases and J gave up 1 base, with 12 bases separating them. The CDR3 coding sequence is TGCAGCGTCGCCGTTAGTCCGAACACTGAAGCTTTCTTT. Its protein is CSVAVSPNTEAFF.

In regard to this clone: At one end the junction does not follow the germline gene, possibly because of a read error. The chain carries TRBV28 and TRBJ2-5; TRBD2 matches 12 bases. This CDR3 spans 14 amino acids. Germline V gives CDR1 MDHEN, CDR2 SYDVKM. CDR3 in DNA: TGTGCCAGCAGTGGACTAGCGGGACGGGAGACCCAATACTTC. Its protein is CASSGLAGRETQYF.

CDR3 region: CASSLVGGRSSYNEQFF. In DNA, the CDR3 is TGTGCCAGCAGCTTAGTCGGCGGGCGGAGCTCCTACAATGAGCAGTTCTTC. The chain joins TRBV7-9 to TRBJ2-1, with a weak D call TRBD2 (5 bases). The V gene's germline CDR1 is SEHNR and CDR2 FQNEAQ (reference sequence). Trimming removed 1 base at V and 0 bases at J, with 13 bases between. This CDR3 contains 17 residues.

This clone was recorded only once. This chain connects TRBV7-9 to TRBJ2-5, with D tentatively TRBD2 (7 bases). The CDR3 contains 15 residues. CDR1 SEHNR and CDR2 FQNEAQ come from the germline V gene (reference sequence). The ends were cut back, 5 bases at V and 3 bases at J, with 16 bases in the middle. The DNA for the CDR3 is TGTGCCAGCAGCCATGGGGGCGGGGGCGAAGAGACCCAGTACTTC. It codes for CASSHGGGGEETQYF.

The chain employs TRBV7-9 and TRBJ1-1; 7 nucleotides align to TRBD1. This CDR3 region has 13 residues. Germline V lookup: CDR1 SEHNR, CDR2 FQNEAQ (reference sequence). Unmatched junction bases numbered 5, after V lost 5 bases and J lost 5 bases. The CDR3 here is CASSAAGGTEAFF. The CDR3 coding sequence is TGTGCCAGCAGCGCCGCAGGGGGGACTGAAGCTTTCTTT.

V usage is TRBV9 and J usage is TRBJ1-3; TRBD1 matches 11 bases. Trimming removed 6 bases from V and 3 bases from J; junction bases left unmatched: 8. Looked up from germline, CDR1 is SGDLS and CDR2 is YYNGEE. This CDR3 has 16 residues. The CDR3 DNA sequence: TGTGCCAGCAACCCCGGACAGGGGGCGCTTGGAAACACCATATATTTT. The encoded protein is CASNPGQGALGNTIYF.

The chain is built from TRBV29-1 and TRBJ1-1; TRBD1 is a possible D gene (5 bases). Germline V gene data show CDR1 as SQVTM and CDR2 as ANQGSEA. V lost 6 bases, J lost 6 bases, and 14 bases lay in between. The CDR3 contains 12 residues. The CDR3 DNA sequence: TGCAGCGTCGCAGCAGGGTTCTCTGAAGCTTTCTTT. It encodes CSVAAGFSEAFF.

The count of this clone is one. The chain employs TRBV7-9 and TRBJ2-4, with 9 bases identical to TRBD1. Germline V gives CDR1 SEHNR, CDR2 FQNEAQ (reference sequence). The CDR3 extends over 16 amino acids. The ends lost 5 bases at V and 0 bases at J; junction bases unmatched: 5. CDR3 bases: TGTGCCAGCAGCGCCGGGACAGGGTTAGCCAAAAACATTCAGTACTTC. Protein sequence: CASSAGTGLAKNIQYF.

This CDR3 reads CASSASTRGTNSPLHF. The CDR3 coding sequence is TGTGCCAGCAGTGCCTCGACGCGGGGGACTAATTCACCCCTCCACTTT. The V gene is TRBV28, the J gene TRBJ1-6; tentative D call: TRBD1 (5 bases). V dropped 5 bases and J dropped 6 bases, with 17 bases sitting between them. The CDR3 is made up of 16 amino acids. Germline loops: CDR1 MDHEN, CDR2 SYDVKM.

The chain joins TRBV28 to TRBJ1-1, with a possible D match to TRBD1 (5 bases). The CDR3 loop spans 12 amino acids. The germline V and J ends were trimmed by 1 base and 7 bases, with 7 bases remaining between them. The germline gives CDR1 MDHEN, CDR2 SYDVKM. The CDR3 sequence is CASSLYDSEAFF. In nucleotides, the CDR3 is TGTGCCAGCAGTTTATATGACAGTGAAGCTTTCTTT.

The chain has TRBV19 and TRBJ2-7; 7 bases align to TRBD1. The CDR3 runs 16 residues. Germline CDR1 is LNHDA and CDR2 is SQIVND (reference sequence). V shed 5 bases and J 3 bases; nucleotides not matched to a gene: 13. The CDR3 DNA sequence: TGTGCCAGTAGTGGGCCGGGACAGCAAGGGGACTACGAGCAGTACTTC. Amino acids: CASSGPGQQGDYEQYF.

The V gene is TRBV2, the J gene TRBJ1-2; no clear D. Germline assignment: CDR1 SNHLY and CDR2 FYNNEI. There are 12 residues in the CDR3. V dropped 7 bases and J dropped 4 bases, with 10 bases sitting between them. The CDR3 region has the DNA TGTGCCAGCAAGAGAGGAGTCTATGGCTACACCTTC. Translating gives CASKRGVYGYTF.

The chain is built from TRBV28 and TRBJ1-4; D is possibly TRBD1 (5 bases). This CDR3 has 13 amino acids. The V and J ends lost 6 bases and 13 bases respectively, with 18 bases between them. In germline, CDR1 is MDHEN, CDR2 SYDVKM. This CDR3 reads CASSQVQAGGLFF. The CDR3 DNA reads TGTGCCAGCAGCCAAGTCCAGGCCGGGGGACTGTTTTTT.

V is TRBV7-6 and J is TRBJ2-1; 10 positions match TRBD2. CDR1 SGHVS and CDR2 FNYEAQ come from the germline V gene. This CDR3 has 16 amino acids. V was clipped by 1 base and J by 5 bases; unmatched bases: 5. DNA for the CDR3: TGTGCCAGCAGCTTAGTAAGCGGGAGGGCGAACAATGAGCAGTTCTTC. Translation: CASSLVSGRANNEQFF. The complete variable domain, with remaining parts taken from reference TRBV7-6 and TRBJ2-1, reads GAGVSQSPRYKVTKRGQDVALRCDPISGHVSLYWYRQALGQGPEFLTYFNYEAQQDKSGLPNDRFSAERPEGSISTLTIQRTEQRDSAMYRCASSLVSGRANNEQFFGPGTRLTVL.